The 28 T cell receptor beta chains below all came from one sample that was sequenced in a study of blood T cell repertoires in COVID-19. The protocol was immunoSEQ multiplex PCR, while the TCRdb copy is restricted to in-frame clones and leaves out a portion. The table has 150,000 to 200,000 clones, 80% to 90% seen once. Sequencing used peripheral blood. The source is a man between 18 and 35 years old with active or convalescent COVID-19.

The J gene is TRBJ1-2, the V gene TRBV5-8; 9 positions match TRBD1. CDR3 length equals 13 residues. V shed 4 bases, J shed 5 bases, and the junction held 3 bases outside the gene matches. Germline loops: CDR1 SGHTS, CDR2 YDEGEE. CDR3 DNA sequence: TGTGCCAGCAGCCCCGGGACAGGGTATGGCTACACCTTC. This translates into CASSPGTGYGYTF.

The rearrangement uses TRBV29-1 and TRBJ1-1, with TRBD1 matching over 7 bases. The V segment lost 5 bases and the J segment 5 bases; nucleotides outside the gene matches: 2. Germline CDR1 reads SQVTM; CDR2 reads ANQGSEA. This CDR3 contains 11 residues. In nucleotides, the CDR3 is TGCAGCGTTCTACAGGGGACTGAAGCTTTCTTT. This gives the protein CSVLQGTEAFF.

The genes are TRBV2 and TRBJ2-5, with TRBD1 as a possible D gene (5 bases). CDR1 and CDR2 from the germline V gene are SNHLY and FYNNEI. V was trimmed by 4 bases and J by 5 bases, leaving 14 bases between them. The CDR3 is 14 amino acids. This CDR3 is CASSALRAAETQYF. Here the CDR3 DNA reads TGTGCCAGCAGTGCCCTCAGGGCCGCCGAGACCCAGTACTTC.

This clone was observed a few times. The rearrangement joins TRBV5-4 to TRBJ2-7; 8 nucleotides agree with TRBD1. The CDR3 is 15 amino acids. The V gene's germline CDR1 is SGHNT and CDR2 YYREEE (reference sequence). V was clipped by 4 bases and J by 7 bases; unmatched bases: 13. CDR3 amino acids: CASSPDMGQAREQYV. Here the CDR3 DNA reads TGTGCCAGCAGCCCTGATATGGGACAGGCAAGGGAGCAGTACGTC.

The rearrangement links TRBV15 to TRBJ2-2; 7 bases align to TRBD2. This CDR3 comprises 14 residues. V was clipped by 5 bases and J by 5 bases; unmatched bases: 5. CDR1 LNHNV and CDR2 YYDKDF come from the germline V gene (reference sequence). The DNA of the CDR3 is TGTGCCACCAGCGTCGGAGCGGGGACCGGGGAGCTGTTTTTT. Protein sequence: CATSVGAGTGELFF.

The chain recombines TRBV27 with TRBJ1-2; TRBD1 aligns across 9 bases. The CDR3 has 16 amino acids. Looked up from germline, CDR1 is MNHEY and CDR2 is SMNVEV (reference sequence). With 6 bases clipped from V and 4 bases from J, the junction kept 12 bases outside the gene matches. For the CDR3, the DNA is TGTGCCAGCAGCCAAATTCCCGGGACAGGGAGCTATGGCTACACCTTC. It codes for CASSQIPGTGSYGYTF.

The V gene is TRBV4-3, the J gene TRBJ2-3, with TRBD2 as a possible D gene (5 bases). From germline, CDR1 is LGHNA and CDR2 YSLEER. This CDR3 has 13 residues. V was pared by 4 bases and J by 7 bases, with 12 bases between. CDR3 region: CASSPTEGNTQYF. As DNA, the CDR3 is TGCGCCAGCAGCCCGACCGAGGGAAATACGCAGTATTTT.

This chain uses TRBV5-1 with TRBJ2-3, with 10 bases fitting TRBD2. Germline V gene data show CDR1 as SGHRS and CDR2 as YFSETQ. This CDR3 spans 15 amino acids. The trim removed 3 bases at V and 2 bases at J, leaving 3 bases unmatched. As DNA, the CDR3 is TGCGCCAGCAGCTGGACTAGCGGAACCACAGATACGCAGTATTTT. It translates to CASSWTSGTTDTQYF.

This clone appeared a single time. The chain recombines TRBV4-1 with TRBJ1-6, with D perhaps matching TRBD1 (5 bases). The CDR3 contains 15 residues. Trimming stripped 4 bases from V and 6 bases from J, with 13 bases between. The germline V gene has CDR1 MGHRA and CDR2 YSYEKL. The DNA of the CDR3 is TGCGCCAGCAGCCCTCGGAGACAGCTTAATTCACCCCTCCACTTT. This sequence encodes CASSPRRQLNSPLHF.

The V gene is TRBV5-8, the J gene TRBJ1-5, with 12 bases that match TRBD1. Per germline, CDR1 SGHTS and CDR2 YDEGEE. Trimming removed 4 bases from V and 7 bases from J; junction bases left unmatched: 0. The CDR3 is 13 residues long. CDR3 sequence (DNA): TGTGCCAGCAGCGGGACAGGGGGCCAGCCCCAGCATTTT. The encoded protein is CASSGTGGQPQHF.

The genes are TRBV7-9 and TRBJ2-2; the match to TRBD2 covers 8 bases. The CDR3 covers 14 residues. Germline V gives CDR1 SEHNR, CDR2 FQNEAQ (reference sequence). V was clipped by 3 bases and J by 4 bases; unmatched bases: 1. CDR3 region: CASSLAGGTGELFF. The CDR3 DNA reads TGTGCCAGCAGCTTGGCGGGGGGCACCGGGGAGCTGTTTTTT.

V gene TRBV11-2 combines with J gene TRBJ2-5, with a weak D call TRBD2 (6 bases). There are 16 residues in the CDR3. Trimming took 1 base from V and 0 from J, leaving 12 bases between them. CDR1 is SGHAT and CDR2 is FQNNGV in the germline V gene. The CDR3 sequence is CASSLGRAGYQETQYF. In DNA, the CDR3 is TGTGCCAGCAGCTTAGGCAGGGCGGGGTACCAAGAGACCCAGTACTTC.

V usage is TRBV29-1 and J usage is TRBJ1-1; TRBD1 is a possible D gene (5 bases). Germline CDR1 and CDR2: SQVTM and ANQGSEA. This CDR3 has 12 amino acids. The CDR3 nucleotides read TGCAGGGCCGTCGGAGGGGACACTGAAGCTTTCTTT. Translating it yields CRAVGGDTEAFF.

V is TRBV4-2 and J is TRBJ2-3; TRBD2 matches 12 bases. V lost 4 bases to trimming and J lost 4 bases; unmatched junction nucleotides: 6. The CDR3 extends over 16 amino acids. CDR1 LGHNA and CDR2 YNFKEQ come from the germline V gene. The CDR3 is CASSPTSGSPPDTQYF. The CDR3 nucleotides read TGTGCCAGCAGCCCGACTAGCGGGAGCCCCCCAGATACGCAGTATTTT.

This chain links TRBV11-3 with TRBJ2-5; 12 bases match TRBD2. J gave up 5 bases and V 7 bases, and 11 bases lay outside the gene matches. The CDR3 runs 16 residues. Germline V CDR1 and CDR2: SGHNT, YENEEA. The CDR3 loop is CASTTTSGRSVETQYF. CDR3 DNA sequence: TGTGCCAGCACCACGACTAGCGGGAGAAGCGTGGAGACCCAGTACTTC.

This clone was seen once. The gene calls are TRBV7-2 and TRBJ1-1, with TRBD1 as a possible D gene (6 bases). This CDR3 has 15 amino acids. The germline V gene encodes CDR1 SGHTA and CDR2 FQGNSA. V gave up 0 bases and J gave up 8 bases, with 16 bases separating them. DNA for the CDR3: TGTGCCAGCAGCTTAGCCGGACCGGTGGACAGAGAAGCTTTCTTT. This gives the protein CASSLAGPVDREAFF.

This chain joins TRBV18 and TRBJ1-1; a possible D gene is TRBD1 (5 bases). V was clipped by 5 bases and J by 2 bases, with 12 bases between them. CDR3 length: 14 residues. Germline V gene lookup returns CDR1 KGHSH and CDR2 LQKENI. CDR3 in DNA: TGTGCCAGCTCAGTCTCGGGGGAAAACACTGAAGCTTTCTTT. This gives the protein CASSVSGENTEAFF.

V usage is TRBV2 and J usage is TRBJ1-5; TRBD1 matches at 10 bases. Trimming cost V 6 bases and J 4 bases; bases outside gene matches: 9. Germline CDR1 SNHLY, CDR2 FYNNEI. CDR3 size: 16 residues. CDR3: CASRPPTGGGNQPQHF. CDR3 nucleotides: TGTGCCAGCAGACCCCCGACAGGGGGCGGGAATCAGCCCCAGCATTTT.

The V call is TRBV11-3, the J call TRBJ2-1; 8 positions agree with TRBD2. This CDR3 comprises 17 residues. With 4 bases clipped from V and 1 base from J, the junction kept 9 bases outside the gene matches. Germline CDR1 is SGHNT and CDR2 is YENEEA. CDR3 loop: CASSSPFLAGSYNEQFF. Written as DNA, the CDR3 is TGTGCCAGCAGCTCGCCCTTTTTAGCGGGATCCTACAATGAGCAGTTCTTC.

The chain carries TRBV9 and TRBJ1-1; perhaps TRBD1 as D (5 bases). CDR1 and CDR2 from the germline V gene are SGDLS and YYNGEE. V was trimmed by 0 bases and J by 1 base, leaving 10 bases between them. The length of the CDR3 is 15 residues. CDR3 in amino acids: CASSVGQGGNTEAFF. DNA of the CDR3: TGTGCCAGCAGCGTAGGTCAGGGAGGGAACACTGAAGCTTTCTTT.

The chain uses TRBV6-1 and TRBJ2-7; D possibly corresponds to TRBD1 (6 bases). The CDR3 has 13 residues. Per germline, CDR1 MNHNS and CDR2 SASEGT. V was pared by 3 bases and J by 5 bases, with 11 bases between. CDR3 coding DNA: TGTGCCAGCAGTGACACAGGGTACCACGAGCAGTACTTC. Its translation: CASSDTGYHEQYF.

The rearrangement links TRBV11-2 to TRBJ1-1, with 7 nucleotides matching TRBD1. Trimming cost V 5 bases and J 4 bases; bases outside gene matches: 10. The germline V gene has CDR1 SGHAT and CDR2 FQNNGV. The CDR3 runs to 15 residues. Here the CDR3 DNA reads TGTGCCAGCAGCCCTCGGACAGGTTTGGGCACTGAAGCTTTCTTT. It is translated as CASSPRTGLGTEAFF.

The chain is built from TRBV5-1 and TRBJ2-6; weak D call: TRBD2 (7 bases). The CDR3 covers 16 residues. Germline V gives CDR1 SGHRS, CDR2 YFSETQ. V lost 6 bases and J lost 4, with 17 bases in between. The CDR3 spells CASIEAGAAGANVLTF. In DNA, the CDR3 is TGCGCCAGCATTGAGGCGGGGGCGGCCGGGGCCAACGTCCTGACTTTC.

V usage is TRBV7-8 and J usage is TRBJ1-1; D may be TRBD1 (5 bases). V lost 2 bases to trimming and J lost 1 base, with 8 bases between them. The CDR3 spans 14 residues. Germline CDR1 and CDR2: SGHVS and FQNEAQ. CDR3 coding DNA: TGTGCCAGCAGCTTATCGCAGGGGAACACTGAAGCTTTCTTT. Its protein is CASSLSQGNTEAFF.

The gene calls are TRBV24-1 and TRBJ2-2; TRBD2 matches at 9 bases. V lost 4 bases and J lost 7; bases outside the gene matches: 3. Per germline, CDR1 KGHDR and CDR2 SFDVKD. This CDR3 contains 14 residues. For the CDR3, the DNA is TGTGCCACCAGTGAACTAGCGGGCGGCGGGGAGCTGTTTTTT. This gives the protein CATSELAGGGELFF.

The DNA for the CDR3 is TGCGCCAGCAGCCAACCGGGTCTAGCGGGGAGAAAGTTCTTC. Translation: CASSQPGLAGRKFF. This chain links TRBV4-1 with TRBJ2-1, with TRBD2 matching 9 bases. CDR3 length equals 14 residues. The V gene end was trimmed by 2 bases and the J gene end by 14 bases; junction bases not matched to a gene: 10. Germline assignment: CDR1 MGHRA and CDR2 YSYEKL.

The rearrangement uses TRBV5-1 and TRBJ2-7; D possibly corresponds to TRBD2 (6 bases). V was trimmed by 0 bases and J by 3 bases, leaving 16 bases between them. The V gene's germline CDR1 is SGHRS and CDR2 YFSETQ. The CDR3 extends over 16 amino acids. The CDR3, as DNA: TGCGCCAGCAGCTTGGCCAGTCCAGCGGGCATCTACGAGCAGTACGTC. Its protein is CASSLASPAGIYEQYV.

The genes are TRBV28 and TRBJ2-1; 8 positions match TRBD1. CDR3 length: 15 residues. In germline, CDR1 is MDHEN, CDR2 SYDVKM. With 10 bases clipped from V and 5 bases from J, the junction kept 13 bases outside the gene matches. The CDR3 region has the DNA TGTGCCATCCAGCTCGGGGACAGGATAAACAATGAGCAGTTCTTC. Amino acid sequence: CAIQLGDRINNEQFF.